The rows below give T cell receptor beta chains drawn from one sample of a study of cytomegalovirus exposure and HLA in healthy donors. Only in-frame clones appear in the TCRdb table, and some are missing; sequencing was by immunoSEQ multiplex PCR. Of almost 200,000 clones in the sample, roughly 85% are singletons; the top ten hold 2.3%. The sequencing input was PBMCs. These receptors were collected from a woman aged 50 to 65 in good health and CMV-seronegative. Each CDR3 is given with its conserved first and last residue. Each record gives: V gene, clone size, J gene, D gene, CDR3 protein, CDR3 DNA. A D gene is named only where the DNA matches it firmly. Rows may omit the clone size; those that give it use once, few, many or a size class.

TRBV28,-,TRBJ2-2,-,CASMNSFTRSTGELFF,TGTGCCAGCATGAATAGTTTCACTAGATCCACCGGGGAGCTGTTTTTT
TRBV5-4,-,TRBJ1-2,TRBD1,CASSPDRGSYGYTF,TGTGCCAGCAGCCCAGACAGGGGGTCTTATGGCTACACCTTC
TRBV28,-,TRBJ2-1,-,CASNRLTLRAPTYNEQFF,TGTGCCAGCAACCGCTTAACTTTGCGGGCCCCCACTTACAATGAGCAGTTCTTC
TRBV30,-,TRBJ1-1,-,CAWSGQFEAFF,TGTGCCTGGAGTGGGCAGTTTGAAGCTTTCTTT
TRBV27,few,TRBJ2-4,-,CASSPDLTGAKNIQYF,TGTGCCAGCAGTCCTGACCTGACCGGGGCCAAAAACATTCAGTACTTC
TRBV2,-,TRBJ2-1,-,CASSEDSGVGEQFF,TGTGCCAGCAGTGAAGACTCAGGGGTGGGTGAGCAGTTCTTC
TRBV4-1,once,TRBJ2-7,-,CASSRAGASYEQYF,TGCGCCAGCAGCAGGGCAGGGGCTTCCTACGAGCAGTACTTC
TRBV28,-,TRBJ2-1,-,CASRISERGGYNEQFF,TGTGCCAGCAGAATTTCCGAGAGGGGGGGTTACAATGAGCAGTTCTTC
TRBV9,-,TRBJ1-1,-,CASSLTGTEAFF,TGTGCCAGCAGCCTGACGGGGACTGAAGCTTTCTTT
TRBV4-1,-,TRBJ1-4,-,CASSLRTTGEKLFF,TGCGCCAGCAGCCTAAGGACCACGGGGGAAAAACTGTTTTTT
TRBV7-2,-,TRBJ2-3,-,CASSARDLGKNTQYF,TGTGCCAGCAGCGCCCGGGACTTGGGAAAAAATACGCAGTATTTT
TRBV18,-,TRBJ1-1,-,CASSPRDTENTEAFF,TGTGCCAGCTCACCACGGGACACAGAAAACACTGAAGCTTTCTTT
TRBV10-3,once,TRBJ1-2,-,CAISESTASYGYTF,TGTGCCATCAGTGAGTCGACAGCCTCCTATGGCTACACCTTC
TRBV27,-,TRBJ2-7,-,CASSLVGYEQYF,TGTGCCAGCAGTTTAGTCGGGTACGAGCAGTACTTC
TRBV5-8,-,TRBJ1-2,TRBD1,CASSSSLTGSNYGYTF,TGTGCCAGCAGCTCGAGCCTGACAGGGTCGAACTATGGCTACACCTTC
TRBV18,once,TRBJ2-7,TRBD1,CASSPGDRVHEQYF,TGTGCCAGCTCACCCGGAGACAGGGTCCACGAGCAGTACTTC
TRBV5-5,-,TRBJ2-1,TRBD1,CASSSPRGGTGTYNEQFF,TGTGCCAGCAGCTCCCCTCGGGGCGGGACAGGGACCTACAATGAGCAGTTCTTC
TRBV28,few,TRBJ1-2,TRBD1,CASSFPDRGSGYTF,TGTGCCAGCAGTTTCCCGGACAGGGGATCTGGCTACACCTTC
TRBV28,-,TRBJ2-1,TRBD2,CASTLLGGLAGGHNEQFF,TGTGCCAGCACTTTACTAGGGGGACTAGCGGGAGGGCATAATGAGCAGTTCTTC
TRBV19,few,TRBJ2-1,-,CASSAGRQFF,TGTGCCAGTAGTGCAGGGCGGCAGTTCTTC
TRBV7-9,few,TRBJ2-7,TRBD2,CASSPALRAGVGEQYF,TGTGCCAGCAGCCCGGCCTTACGGGCGGGAGTGGGAGAGCAGTACTTC
TRBV19,-,TRBJ2-6,TRBD1,CASTPTGGLSPNVLTF,TGTGCCAGTACCCCGACAGGGGGCCTCTCCCCGAACGTCCTGACTTTC
TRBV28,few,TRBJ1-2,TRBD1,CASIPGQGVGGYTF,TGTGCCAGCATTCCAGGACAGGGAGTTGGTGGCTACACCTTC
TRBV28,-,TRBJ2-3,-,CASKQASRRVDTQYF,TGTGCCAGCAAGCAGGCCTCCAGGAGGGTAGATACGCAGTATTTT
TRBV18,-,TRBJ1-1,TRBD1,CASLSGTGGTEAFF,TGTGCCAGCTTATCCGGGACAGGGGGCACTGAAGCTTTCTTT
TRBV10-2,-,TRBJ1-1,-,CASRQGGHTEAFF,TGCGCCAGCAGGCAGGGAGGGCACACTGAAGCTTTCTTT
TRBV5-5,few,TRBJ2-7,-,CASSLGTSGYEQYF,TGTGCCAGCAGCTTGGGGACTTCGGGGTACGAGCAGTACTTC
TRBV14,few,TRBJ2-1,TRBD1,CASSSRDRGSNEQFF,TGTGCCAGCAGCTCCCGGGACAGGGGGAGTAATGAGCAGTTCTTC
TRBV4-2,-,TRBJ1-4,-,CASSQVLRVGEKLFF,TGTGCCAGCAGCCAAGTTCTCAGGGTTGGTGAAAAACTGTTTTTT
TRBV2,-,TRBJ1-4,-,CASNSESSNEKLFF,TGTGCCAGCAACTCTGAGAGTTCTAATGAAAAACTGTTTTTT
TRBV6-4,once,TRBJ2-2,-,CASSPGDRPGELFF,TGTGCCAGCAGCCCCGGAGACAGGCCCGGGGAGCTGTTTTTT
TRBV28,-,TRBJ1-2,-,CASGQGQGAVFGYTF,TGTGCCAGCGGCCAGGGGCAGGGTGCGGTATTTGGCTACACCTTC
TRBV6-1,-,TRBJ1-2,-,CASQGYGNTF,TGTGCCAGCCAGGGGTACGGGAACACCTTC
TRBV5-1,-,TRBJ2-3,TRBD2,CASSLGLAGGVGTDTQYF,TGCGCCAGCAGCCTGGGACTAGCGGGAGGTGTAGGCACAGATACGCAGTATTTT
TRBV28,-,TRBJ1-5,TRBD1,CASSGTGISNQPQHF,TGTGCCAGCAGTGGGACAGGGATTAGCAATCAGCCCCAGCATTTT
TRBV19,-,TRBJ1-5,-,CASSIVGGNQPQHF,TGTGCCAGTAGTATAGTGGGAGGGAATCAGCCCCAGCATTTT
TRBV30,few,TRBJ1-1,-,CAWSVRGGVNTEAFF,TGTGCCTGGAGTGTACGGGGAGGGGTGAACACTGAAGCTTTCTTT
TRBV27,once,TRBJ2-7,-,CASRRQSGGEYEQYF,TGTGCCAGCAGGCGCCAATCGGGCGGGGAGTACGAGCAGTACTTC
TRBV4-1,-,TRBJ2-1,-,CASSQDMGRDEQFF,TGCGCCAGCAGCCAAGATATGGGGAGAGATGAGCAGTTCTTC
TRBV19,-,TRBJ2-5,TRBD2,CASSYETSGSPFTGTQYF,TGTGCCAGTAGCTATGAGACTAGCGGGAGTCCTTTTACAGGGACCCAGTACTTC
TRBV30,few,TRBJ1-5,TRBD1,CAWSVRTGAYQPQHF,TGTGCCTGGAGTGTGAGGACAGGGGCCTATCAGCCCCAGCATTTT
TRBV28,-,TRBJ2-1,TRBD2,CASRGVGLAVYNEQFF,TGTGCCAGCAGGGGTGTCGGACTAGCGGTTTACAATGAGCAGTTCTTC
TRBV7-2,-,TRBJ2-7,-,CASSRTTSIGYEQYF,TGTGCCAGCAGCCGAACCACTAGCATTGGGTACGAGCAGTACTTC
TRBV7-2,-,TRBJ2-3,-,CASSLAATSTDTQYF,TGTGCCAGCAGCTTAGCGGCCACATCCACAGATACGCAGTATTTT
TRBV28,-,TRBJ2-5,TRBD2,CASSLMRRRGAAQYF,TGTGCCAGCAGCCTAATGCGAAGGCGGGGGGCGGCCCAGTACTTC
TRBV5-1,once,TRBJ2-1,-,CASSLLPGDLYNEQFF,TGCGCCAGCAGCTTACTCCCCGGGGACTTGTACAATGAGCAGTTCTTC
TRBV7-3,once,TRBJ2-1,-,CASRLATSGLSEQFF,TGTGCCAGCAGGTTAGCGACTAGTGGACTTTCGGAGCAGTTCTTC
TRBV28,-,TRBJ2-2,TRBD1,CASTGDRVGSGELFF,TGTGCCAGCACCGGGGACAGGGTAGGATCCGGGGAGCTGTTTTTT
TRBV7-8,-,TRBJ2-3,TRBD1,CASSLLRQGSTDTQYF,TGTGCCAGCAGCTTATTGAGACAGGGCAGCACAGATACGCAGTATTTT
TRBV18,-,TRBJ1-2,-,CASSPWTAYGYTF,TGTGCCAGCTCACCCTGGACAGCCTATGGCTACACCTTC
TRBV2,once,TRBJ2-1,TRBD2,CAQGLAGVGEQFF,TGTGCTCAGGGGCTAGCGGGAGTCGGTGAGCAGTTCTTC
TRBV7-6,-,TRBJ2-3,-,CASSLGRDKQYF,TGTGCCAGCAGCTTAGGTCGGGACAAGCAGTATTTT
TRBV20-1,once,TRBJ1-2,-,CSGSGQNGYTF,TGCAGTGGATCAGGGCAGAATGGCTACACCTTC
TRBV10-1,-,TRBJ1-1,-,CASSPELYLGEAFF,TGCGCCAGCAGCCCTGAGTTGTACCTTGGTGAAGCTTTCTTT
TRBV6-5,-,TRBJ1-1,-,CASTLGREVNTEAFF,TGTGCCAGCACCTTAGGGAGGGAGGTGAACACTGAAGCTTTCTTT
TRBV5-4,-,TRBJ2-2,-,CASSFNGANTGELFF,TGTGCCAGCAGCTTTAATGGGGCCAACACCGGGGAGCTGTTTTTT
TRBV11-3,-,TRBJ1-5,TRBD1,CASSLEGQGGQPQHF,TGTGCCAGCAGCTTAGAGGGACAGGGAGGTCAGCCCCAGCATTTT
TRBV28,-,TRBJ2-5,TRBD1,CASSPSGQQETQYF,TGTGCCAGCAGTCCCTCGGGACAGCAAGAGACCCAGTACTTC
TRBV7-2,-,TRBJ2-7,-,CASSLAAGPYEQYF,TGTGCCAGCAGCTTAGCCGCGGGGCCGTACGAGCAGTACTTC